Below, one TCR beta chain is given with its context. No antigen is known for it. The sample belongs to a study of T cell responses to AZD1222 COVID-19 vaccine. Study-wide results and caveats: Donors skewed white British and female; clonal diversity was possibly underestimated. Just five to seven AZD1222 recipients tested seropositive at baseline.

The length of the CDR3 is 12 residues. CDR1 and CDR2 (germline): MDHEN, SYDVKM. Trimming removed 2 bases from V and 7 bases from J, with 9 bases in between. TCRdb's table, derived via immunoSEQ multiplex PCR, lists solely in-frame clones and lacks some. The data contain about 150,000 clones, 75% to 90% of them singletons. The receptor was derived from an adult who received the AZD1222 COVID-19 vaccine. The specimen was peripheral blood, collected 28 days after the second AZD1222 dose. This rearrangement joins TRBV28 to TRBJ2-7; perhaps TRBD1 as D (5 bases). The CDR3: CASSLKGWEQYF. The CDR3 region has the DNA TGTGCCAGCAGTTTAAAGGGGTGGGAGCAGTACTTC.